This T cell receptor (beta chain) was identified during a study of T-cell reconstitution after alpha-beta-depleted transplantation in children. This clonotype occurred a few times. The CDR3 contains 15 residues. CDR1 and CDR2 (germline): SGHTA, FQGNSA. Trimming removed 0 bases at V and 0 bases at J, with 8 bases between. The library targeted TCRbeta and was prepared with unique molecular identifiers. TCRdb redid the calling of the PCR reads with MiXCR, one entry per CDR3 protein. The sample comprises about 500,000 distinct CDR3 sequences, about 10% of which are singletons, and 11% to 15% rests with the top ten.

The sequence derives from a female patient younger than 10 who had a stem cell transplant for aplastic anemia, so the T cells may come from the graft donor. The rearrangement links TRBV7-2 to TRBJ1-1, with no clear D. The sequences come from PBMCs, mostly from graft donor cells, collected 180 days after TCRalphabeta/CD19-depleted stem cell transplant. DNA of the CDR3: TGTGCCAGCAGCTTAGCGGCAGTTTTGAACACTGAAGCTTTCTTT. Translating gives CASSLAAVLNTEAFF.